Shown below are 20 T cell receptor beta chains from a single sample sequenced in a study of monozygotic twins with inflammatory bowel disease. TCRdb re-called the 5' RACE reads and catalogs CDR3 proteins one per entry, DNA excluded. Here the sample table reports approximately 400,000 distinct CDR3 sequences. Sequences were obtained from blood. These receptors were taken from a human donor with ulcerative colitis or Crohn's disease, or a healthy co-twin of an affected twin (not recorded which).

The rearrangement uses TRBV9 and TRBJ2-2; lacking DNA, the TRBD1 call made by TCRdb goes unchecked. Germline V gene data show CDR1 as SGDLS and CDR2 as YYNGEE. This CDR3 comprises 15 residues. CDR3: CASSGGDSRTGELFF. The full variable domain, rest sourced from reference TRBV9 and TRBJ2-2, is DSGVTQTPKHLITATGQRVTLRCSPRSGDLSVYWYQQSLDQGLQFLIQYYNGEERAKGNILERFSAQQFPDLHSELNLSSLELGDSALYFCASSGGDSRTGELFFGEGSRLTVL.

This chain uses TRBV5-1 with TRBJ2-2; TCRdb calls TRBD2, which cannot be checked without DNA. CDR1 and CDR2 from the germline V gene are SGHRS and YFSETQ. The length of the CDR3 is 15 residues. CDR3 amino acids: CASSTSGSGTGELFF.

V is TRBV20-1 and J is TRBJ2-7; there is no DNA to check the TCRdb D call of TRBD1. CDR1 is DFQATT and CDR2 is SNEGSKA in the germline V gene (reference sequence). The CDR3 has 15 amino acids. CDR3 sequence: CSARELDGGSGEQYF.

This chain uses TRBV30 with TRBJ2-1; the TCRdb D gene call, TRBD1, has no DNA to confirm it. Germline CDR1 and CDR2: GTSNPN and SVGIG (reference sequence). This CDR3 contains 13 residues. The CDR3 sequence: CAWRWAGWVEQFF.

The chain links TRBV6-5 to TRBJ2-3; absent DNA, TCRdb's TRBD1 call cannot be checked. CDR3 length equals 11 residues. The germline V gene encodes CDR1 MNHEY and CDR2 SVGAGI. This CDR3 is CASSWGHTQYF.

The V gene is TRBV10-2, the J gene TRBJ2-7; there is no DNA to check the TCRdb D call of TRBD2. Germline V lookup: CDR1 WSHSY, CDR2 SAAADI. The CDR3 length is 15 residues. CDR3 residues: CASSDLRGLGDEQYF.

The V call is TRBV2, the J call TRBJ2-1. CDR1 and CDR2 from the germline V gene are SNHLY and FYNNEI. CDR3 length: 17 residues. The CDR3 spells CASSEAPRSFSYNEQFF.

The CDR3 reads CASSPRGANVLTF. The gene calls are TRBV7-3 and TRBJ2-6. The germline V gene encodes CDR1 SGHTA and CDR2 FQGTGA. The CDR3 length is 13 residues. Supplemented by reference TRBV7-3 and TRBJ2-6, the full variable domain reads GAGVSQTPSNKVTEKGKYVELRCDPISGHTALYWYRQSLGQGPEFLIYFQGTGAADDSGLPNDRFFAVRPEGSVSTLKIQRTERGDSAVYLCASSPRGANVLTFGAGSRLTVL.

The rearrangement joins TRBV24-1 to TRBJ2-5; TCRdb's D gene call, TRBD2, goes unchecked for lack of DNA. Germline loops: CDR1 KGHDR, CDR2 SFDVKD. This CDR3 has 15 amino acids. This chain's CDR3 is CATSDSRTSEKTQYF.

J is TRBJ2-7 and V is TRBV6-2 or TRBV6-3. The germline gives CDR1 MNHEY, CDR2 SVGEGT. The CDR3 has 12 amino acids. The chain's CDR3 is CASSNRAYEQYF.

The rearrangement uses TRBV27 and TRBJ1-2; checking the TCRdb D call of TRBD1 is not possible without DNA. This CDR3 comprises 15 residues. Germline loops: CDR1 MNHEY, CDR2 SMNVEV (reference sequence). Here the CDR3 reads CASRVDRGPNYGYTF.

CDR3: CASSMTGGTQYF. The rearrangement joins TRBV6-2 or TRBV6-3 to TRBJ2-3; TCRdb's assignment of TRBD1 cannot be checked, as there is no DNA. Germline V gene data show CDR1 as MNHEY and CDR2 as SVGEGT. The CDR3 is made up of 12 amino acids.

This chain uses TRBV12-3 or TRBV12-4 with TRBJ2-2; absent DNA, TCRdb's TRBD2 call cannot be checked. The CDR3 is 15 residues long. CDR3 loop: CASSARLVDRGELFF.

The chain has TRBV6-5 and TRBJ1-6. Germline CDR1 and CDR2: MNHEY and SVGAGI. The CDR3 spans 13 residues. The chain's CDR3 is CASTYERHSPLHF.

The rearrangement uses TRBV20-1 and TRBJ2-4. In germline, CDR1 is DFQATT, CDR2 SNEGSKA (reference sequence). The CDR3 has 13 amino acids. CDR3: CSARLDAKNIQYF.

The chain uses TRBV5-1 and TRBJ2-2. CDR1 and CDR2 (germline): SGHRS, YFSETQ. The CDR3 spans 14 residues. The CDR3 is CASSLGHNTGELFF.

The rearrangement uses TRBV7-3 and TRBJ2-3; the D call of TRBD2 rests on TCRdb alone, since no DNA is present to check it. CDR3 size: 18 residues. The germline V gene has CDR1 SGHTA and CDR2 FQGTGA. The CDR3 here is CASSSHPRLAGHTDTQYF.

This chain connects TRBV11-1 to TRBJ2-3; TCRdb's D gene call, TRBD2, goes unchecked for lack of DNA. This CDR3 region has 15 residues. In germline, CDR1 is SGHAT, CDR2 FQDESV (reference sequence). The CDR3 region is CASRKSGGASDTQYF.

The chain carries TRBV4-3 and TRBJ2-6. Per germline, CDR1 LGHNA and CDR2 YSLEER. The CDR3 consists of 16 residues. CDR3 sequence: CASSQARAGGANVLTF.

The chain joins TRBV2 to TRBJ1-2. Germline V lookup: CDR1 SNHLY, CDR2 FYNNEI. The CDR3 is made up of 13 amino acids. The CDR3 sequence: CASSDGVNYGYTF.